These 15 T cell receptor beta chains share one sample of origin, sequenced in a study of blood T cell repertoires in COVID-19. Data came from immunoSEQ multiplex PCR; TCRdb stores just in-frame clones and leaves some out. The sample has about 83,000 clones, about 88% seen once; the top ten hold about 8%. The sample taken for sequencing was peripheral blood. These receptor sequences come from a man older than 75 with active or convalescent COVID-19.

The chain joins TRBV19 to TRBJ2-3; 7 bases match TRBD1. The CDR3 runs 17 residues. Germline values: CDR1 LNHDA, CDR2 SQIVND (reference sequence). V lost 5 bases, J lost 4 bases, and 15 bases stayed unmatched. CDR3 coding DNA: TGTGCCAGTAGTCCAACAAGACAGGGTTCCTCAGCAGATACGCAGTATTTT. Protein: CASSPTRQGSSADTQYF.

This sequence joins TRBV18 and TRBJ1-6; no firm D call. V was trimmed by 2 bases and J by 7 bases, leaving 9 bases between them. The length of the CDR3 is 14 residues. Germline CDR1 and CDR2: KGHSH and LQKENI. This CDR3 is CASSPETANSPLHF. For the CDR3, the DNA is TGTGCCAGCTCACCAGAAACAGCAAATTCACCCCTCCACTTT.

This sequence joins TRBV5-1 and TRBJ1-1; 7 bases map to TRBD1. The CDR3 totals 16 residues. Unmatched junction bases numbered 9, after V lost 4 bases and J lost 0 bases. Germline V lookup: CDR1 SGHRS, CDR2 YFSETQ. The CDR3 DNA reads TGCGCCAGCAGCAAAAGACAGGGAAGGGTGAACACTGAAGCTTTCTTT. Its protein product is CASSKRQGRVNTEAFF.

The V and J genes are TRBV29-1 and TRBJ2-5; TRBD1 might be the D (5 bases). This CDR3 comprises 12 residues. Germline CDR1 and CDR2: SQVTM and ANQGSEA. With 3 bases removed from V and 5 bases from J, the gap between germline ends came to 10 bases. The CDR3 nucleotides read TGCAGCGTTGACAGGGCCCCTGAGACCCAGTACTTC. It is translated as CSVDRAPETQYF.

This clone was counted a single time. The chain uses TRBV19 and TRBJ1-6; TRBD1 might be the D (5 bases). The CDR3 length is 15 residues. Trimming pared 4 bases from V and 1 base from J, leaving 8 bases between. The germline CDR1 and CDR2 sequences are LNHDA and SQIVND (reference sequence). The CDR3 coding sequence is TGTGCCAGTAGTACAGGGTTGTCCTATAATTCACCCCTCCACTTT. This encodes CASSTGLSYNSPLHF.

This chain uses TRBV7-9 with TRBJ2-3; D unclear. Germline CDR1 reads SEHNR; CDR2 reads FQNEAQ (reference sequence). The CDR3 contains 14 residues. The V and J ends lost 5 bases and 0 bases respectively, with 9 bases between them. The CDR3 is CASSATVSTDTQYF. CDR3 DNA sequence: TGTGCCAGCAGCGCTACAGTTAGCACAGATACGCAGTATTTT.

The CDR3 bases are TGCGCCAGCAAAGGACAGGGCAGGACTAATGAAAAACTGTTTTTT. This gives the protein CASKGQGRTNEKLFF. This chain links TRBV5-1 with TRBJ1-4, with 8 bases matching TRBD1. The CDR3 contains 15 residues. J gave up 2 bases and V 6 bases, and 6 bases lay outside the gene matches. CDR1 and CDR2 from the germline V gene are SGHRS and YFSETQ.

The chain employs TRBV5-1 and TRBJ1-3, with TRBD1 identical over 7 bases. Looked up from germline, CDR1 is SGHRS and CDR2 is YFSETQ. V lost 3 bases to trimming and J lost 4 bases; unmatched junction nucleotides: 7. CDR3 length: 15 amino acids. The CDR3 sequence: CASSWGPTGGNTIYF. For the CDR3, the DNA is TGCGCCAGCAGCTGGGGACCGACAGGGGGAAACACCATATATTTT. The entire variable domain, with the rest obtained from reference TRBV5-1 and TRBJ1-3, is as follows: KAGVTQTPRYLIKTRGQQVTLSCSPISGHRSVSWYQQTPGQGLQFLFEYFSETQRNKGNFPGRFSGRQFSNSRSEMNVSTLELGDSALYLCASSWGPTGGNTIYFGEGSWLTVV.

The CDR3 sequence: CASSLGGFYQETQYF. Written as DNA, the CDR3 is TGTGCCAGCAGTTTAGGGGGGTTTTACCAAGAGACCCAGTACTTC. J is TRBJ2-5 and V is TRBV28; TRBD2 might be the D (6 bases). Trimming took off 2 bases at V and 0 bases at J, with 10 bases between the two ends. CDR3 length: 15 residues. Germline CDR1 reads MDHEN; CDR2 reads SYDVKM.

This clone was found once. V and J are TRBV7-2 and TRBJ2-1, with a possible D match to TRBD2 (6 bases). V was clipped by 6 bases and J by 6 bases, with 15 bases between them. The CDR3 runs 14 residues. CDR1 SGHTA and CDR2 FQGNSA come from the germline V gene. CDR3 residues: CASRLQFSGNEQFF. CDR3 nucleotides: TGTGCCAGCAGATTACAATTTAGCGGCAATGAGCAGTTCTTC.

This rearrangement joins TRBV4-2 to TRBJ1-2, with D perhaps matching TRBD1 (5 bases). Germline assignment: CDR1 LGHNA and CDR2 YNFKEQ. This CDR3 has 15 residues. Trimming removed 0 bases at V and 7 bases at J, with 15 bases between. CDR3 bases: TGTGCCAGCAGCCAAGATGGCCCCCTGGGGGGTGGCTACACCTTC. It is translated as CASSQDGPLGGGYTF.

The rearrangement joins TRBV2 to TRBJ1-4; possible D gene TRBD1, 6 bases. Germline V gene data show CDR1 as SNHLY and CDR2 as FYNNEI. The CDR3 length is 15 residues. The germline V and J ends were trimmed by 0 bases and 7 bases, with 12 bases remaining between them. In DNA form, the CDR3 reads TGTGCCAGCAGTGAAGCGGGCGGGGGCGGTGAAAAACTGTTTTTT. Translation: CASSEAGGGGEKLFF.

The J gene is TRBJ2-3, the V gene TRBV2, with 7 bases identical to TRBD2. Germline CDR1 SNHLY, CDR2 FYNNEI. The CDR3 is made up of 14 amino acids. With 5 bases clipped from V and 2 bases from J, the junction kept 4 bases outside the gene matches. The CDR3 region is CASSQSGDTDTQYF. The CDR3 DNA sequence: TGTGCCAGCAGTCAAAGCGGGGACACAGATACGCAGTATTTT. The variable domain in full, completed from reference TRBV2 and TRBJ2-3, reads EPEVTQTPSHQVTQMGQEVILRCVPISNHLYFYWYRQILGQKVEFLVSFYNNEISEKSEIFDDQFSVERPDGSNFTLKIRSTKLEDSAMYFCASSQSGDTDTQYFGPGTRLTVL.

The V call is TRBV15, the J call TRBJ2-1; D is perhaps TRBD1 (5 bases). Between the trimmed V and J ends, which lost 2 bases and 3 bases, there was a span of 17 bases. Germline V gene lookup returns CDR1 LNHNV and CDR2 YYDKDF (reference sequence). CDR3 size: 17 residues. The DNA for the CDR3 is TGTGCCACCAGCAGACCTGATGCACCAGGGCTCTACAATGAGCAGTTCTTC. It yields the protein CATSRPDAPGLYNEQFF.

V is TRBV3-1 (or the pseudogene TRBV3-2) and J is TRBJ2-5; D is ambiguous. The CDR3 totals 16 residues. Trimming pared 0 bases from V and 1 base from J, leaving 12 bases between. Germline V CDR1 and CDR2: LGHDT, YNNKEL (reference sequence). As DNA, the CDR3 is TGTGCCAGCAGCCAAGATTCAGGATACCTCCAAGAGACCCAGTACTTC. Translating gives CASSQDSGYLQETQYF.